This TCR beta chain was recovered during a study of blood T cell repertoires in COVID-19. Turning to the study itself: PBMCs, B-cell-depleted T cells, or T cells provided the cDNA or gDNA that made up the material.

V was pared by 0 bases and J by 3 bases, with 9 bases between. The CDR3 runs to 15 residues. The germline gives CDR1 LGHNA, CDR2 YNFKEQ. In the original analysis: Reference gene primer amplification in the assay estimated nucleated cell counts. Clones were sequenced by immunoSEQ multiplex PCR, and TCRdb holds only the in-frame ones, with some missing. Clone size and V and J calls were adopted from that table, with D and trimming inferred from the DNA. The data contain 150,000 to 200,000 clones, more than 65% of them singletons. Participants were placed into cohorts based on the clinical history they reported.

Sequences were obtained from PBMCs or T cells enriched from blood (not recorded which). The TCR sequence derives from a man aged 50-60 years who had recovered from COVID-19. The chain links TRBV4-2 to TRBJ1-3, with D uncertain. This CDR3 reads CASSQDRRGGNTIYF. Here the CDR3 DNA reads TGTGCCAGCAGCCAAGATCGACGGGGTGGAAACACCATATATTTT.